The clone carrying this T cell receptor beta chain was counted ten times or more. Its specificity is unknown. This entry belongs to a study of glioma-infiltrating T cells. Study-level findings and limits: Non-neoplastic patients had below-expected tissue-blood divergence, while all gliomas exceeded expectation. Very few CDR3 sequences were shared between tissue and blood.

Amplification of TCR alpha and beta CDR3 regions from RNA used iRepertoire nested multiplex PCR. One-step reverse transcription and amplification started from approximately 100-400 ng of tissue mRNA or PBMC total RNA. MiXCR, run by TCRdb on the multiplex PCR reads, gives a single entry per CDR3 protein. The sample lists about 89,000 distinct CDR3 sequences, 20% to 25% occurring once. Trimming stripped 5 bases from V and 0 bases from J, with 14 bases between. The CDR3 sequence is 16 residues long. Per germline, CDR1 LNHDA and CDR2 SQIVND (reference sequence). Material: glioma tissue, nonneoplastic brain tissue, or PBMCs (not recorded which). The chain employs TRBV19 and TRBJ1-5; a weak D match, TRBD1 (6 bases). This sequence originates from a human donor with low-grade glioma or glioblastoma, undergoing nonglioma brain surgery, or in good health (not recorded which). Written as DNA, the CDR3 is TGTGCCAGTAGTGCGGACAGCCTTTATAGCAATCAGCCCCAGCATTTT. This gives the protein CASSADSLYSNQPQHF.